This note documents a single T cell receptor (beta chain) sequence. TCRdb's table, derived via immunoSEQ multiplex PCR, lists solely in-frame clones and lacks some. The sample lists 100,000 to 150,000 clones, 80% to 95% seen once, with roughly 1% in the top ten. Trimming shortened V by 6 bases and J by 4 bases, and 19 bases separated the two germline ends. This CDR3 is 16 amino acids long. CDR1 is KGHSH and CDR2 is LQKENI in the germline V gene. This entry comes from a study of T cell responses to AZD1222 COVID-19 vaccine. This receptor was identified in an adult who received the AZD1222 COVID-19 vaccine. The specimen comprised peripheral blood, sampled 28 days after the second AZD1222 dose. V usage is TRBV18 and J usage is TRBJ1-3; D remains unclear. The CDR3 reads CASSLSEGVLGNTIYF. CDR3 nucleotide sequence: TGTGCCAGCTCGCTCTCTGAGGGCGTACTAGGAAACACCATATATTTT.